A single sample is the source of the 28 T cell receptor beta chains below, sequenced in a study of tumor-infiltrating lymphocytes in primary liver carcinoma. With roughly 540 ng total RNA as template and a constant-region primer, TCR beta cDNA was made. Three nested multiplex PCR rounds of slightly modified ARM-PCR generated TCR beta libraries. Rounds one and two of PCR, each of 10 cycles, were primed with TRBV1-TRBV30 forward primers and a C-beta reverse primer. TCRdb processed the multiplex PCR reads anew with MiXCR; each CDR3 protein has one entry. The sample consists of about 310,000 distinct CDR3 sequences, 60% to 80% of them appearing once. Germline DNA was also extracted, and blood RNA derived from unsorted whole blood. The sequencing input was peripheral blood. These receptors were taken from a man aged 40-55 years with primary liver carcinoma and hepatitis B virus infection.

The gene calls are TRBV11-3 and TRBJ2-1, with D unclear. From germline, CDR1 is SGHNT and CDR2 YENEEA. The CDR3 consists of 14 residues. The ends were cut back, 0 bases at V and 8 bases at J, with 11 bases in the middle. CDR3 nucleotide sequence: TGTGCCAGCAGCTTAGATCGGACGGTTGATGAGCAGTTCTTC. Protein: CASSLDRTVDEQFF. The complete variable domain, with remaining parts taken from reference TRBV11-3 and TRBJ2-1, reads EAGVVQSPRYKIIEKKQPVAFWCNPISGHNTLYWYLQNLGQGPELLIRYENEEAVDDSQLPKDRFSAERLKGVDSTLKIQPAELGDSAVYLCASSLDRTVDEQFFGPGTRLTVL.

The sample holds one count of this clonotype. The V and J genes are TRBV29-1 and TRBJ2-3; 16 bases match TRBD2. CDR3 length: 15 residues. Per germline, CDR1 SQVTM and CDR2 ANQGSEA. CDR3 protein: CNGGTSGRAPDTQYF. In DNA, the CDR3 is TGCAACGGAGGGACTAGCGGGAGGGCCCCAGATACGCAGTATTTT.

As to this clonotype: With a much larger clone just one base away, this may be a read error. The chain employs TRBV6-1 and TRBJ2-4, with D hard to call. Germline values: CDR1 MNHNS, CDR2 SASEGT. CDR3 length equals 14 residues. The CDR3 region is CASSSQLAKNIRYF. CDR3 coding DNA: TGTGCCAGCAGTTCTCAGTTAGCCAAAAACATTCGGTACTTC.

This sequence joins TRBV5-1 and TRBJ1-2; maybe TRBD1 (6 bases). This CDR3 has 15 residues. The V gene lost 2 bases and the J gene lost 8 bases, with 19 bases spanning the gap. The germline V gene has CDR1 SGHRS and CDR2 YFSETQ. This CDR3 reads CASSLLQGSFKGYTF. The CDR3 DNA sequence: TGCGCCAGCAGCTTATTACAGGGCTCTTTTAAGGGCTACACCTTC.

Points on this clonotype: It may be a read error: a sequence one base away is much more abundant. CDR3 sequence: CASSLNWGSGGNEQFF. CDR3 coding DNA: TGTGCCAGCAGCTTAAACTGGGGTAGCGGGGGCAATGAGCAGTTCTTC. The V gene is TRBV7-8, the J gene TRBJ2-1, with TRBD2 matching 9 bases. Per the germline V gene, CDR1 is SGHVS and CDR2 is FQNEAQ. V lost 2 bases to trimming and J lost 6 bases; unmatched junction nucleotides: 8. The CDR3 is 16 residues long.

This clonotype has just one count. A much larger clonotype is one base distant, so this may be a read error. The CDR3 is CASSQHISYEQYF. Here the CDR3 DNA reads TGTGCCAGCAGTCAACATATCTCCTACGAGCAGTACTTC. The rearrangement joins TRBV12-3 or TRBV12-4 to TRBJ2-7; D unresolved. The V end lost 5 bases, the J end lost 0 bases, and 8 bases lay between the germline ends. This CDR3 spans 13 amino acids.

As for this clonotype: A much larger clone lies one base from this, so it may be a read error. The chain joins TRBV29-1 to TRBJ1-2; 9 bases align to TRBD1. The CDR3 consists of 14 residues. J lost 8 bases, V lost 6 bases, and 13 bases had no gene match. CDR1 and CDR2 from the germline V gene are SQVTM and ANQGSEA. The CDR3 DNA reads TGCAGCGTGGCCATGACCGGACAGGGGACCGGCTACACCTTC. It specifies CSVAMTGQGTGYTF.

On this clonotype: One junction end does not reproduce the germline sequence, and a read error may be involved. The chain carries TRBV5-1 and TRBJ2-5, with D possibly being TRBD2 (6 bases). The germline gives CDR1 SGHRS, CDR2 YFSETQ. The CDR3 has 13 residues. CDR3 bases: TGCGCCAGCAAGAAGGAAGGAGGGGAGACCAAGTACTTC. Protein product: CASKKEGGETKYF.

To note about this clonotype: The junction departs from the called germline gene at one end, perhaps through a read error. This chain uses TRBV6-1 with TRBJ2-7, with a possible D match to TRBD2 (6 bases). The J call may be mistaken, given a closer DNA end match to TRBJ2-1. This CDR3 comprises 13 residues. Germline V lookup: CDR1 MNHNS, CDR2 SASEGT. For the CDR3, the DNA is TGTGCCAACAGTGAGGATGGGGAGGTCGAGCAGTTCTTC. As protein: CANSEDGEVEQFF.

There are many counts of this clonotype. The chain couples TRBV11-2 to TRBJ2-2; D is uncertain. Between the trimmed V and J ends, which lost 1 base and 0 bases, there was a span of 6 bases. Germline lookup yields CDR1 SGHAT and CDR2 FQNNGV. The CDR3 has 15 amino acids. CDR3 in amino acids: CASSLGGANTGELFF. Here the CDR3 DNA reads TGTGCCAGCAGCTTAGGAGGAGCGAACACCGGGGAGCTGTTTTTT.

The rearrangement uses TRBV6-5 and TRBJ1-1; D is uncertain. Germline-derived CDR1 and CDR2 are MNHEY and SVGAGI. Trimming took 2 bases from V and 5 from J, leaving 9 bases between them. This CDR3 is built from 13 residues. CDR3 residues: CASSYLGQTEAFF. The CDR3 DNA is TGTGCCAGCAGTTACCTCGGGCAAACTGAAGCTTTCTTT.

Details on this clonotype: The CDR3 end shows no conserved phenylalanine or tryptophan, and so a read error is likely. No DNA is shown, since the ends of the CDR3 on it are uncertain; the CDR3 is the one TCRdb lists. V is TRBV11-3 and J is TRBJ2-1; the listed D gene, TRBD2, was not tested against the DNA. The CDR3 has 15 residues if both end residues are counted. Germline V CDR1 and CDR2: SGHNT, YENEEA. CDR3 sequence reads: CASSPTGLANGEQSY.

As for this clonotype: This may come from a read error, since a much larger clone is one base off. This chain uses TRBV5-4 with TRBJ2-7, with TRBD2 matching over 7 bases. CDR1 is SGHNT and CDR2 is YYREEE in the germline V gene (reference sequence). CDR3 length equals 15 residues. CDR3 coding DNA: TGTGCCAACAGCTTCTCGAGGGGAGGGCCTCCCGAGCAGTACTTC. Residues: CANSFSRGGPPEQYF.

Points on this clonotype: At one boundary the junction diverges from the germline segment, which might be a read error. V and J are TRBV11-2 and TRBJ2-1, with 10 bases identical to TRBD2. The germline V gene encodes CDR1 SGHAT and CDR2 FQNNGV. The CDR3 extends over 16 amino acids. In nucleotides, the CDR3 is TGTGTCAGCAGCTTACAGCGGGAGGGCCTTCACAATGAGCAGTTCTTC. Encoded protein: CVSSLQREGLHNEQFF.

V is TRBV11-3 and J is TRBJ2-3; 12 positions match TRBD2. J lost 5 bases, V lost 6 bases, and 9 bases had no gene match. The CDR3 is made up of 16 amino acids. Germline V gene data show CDR1 as SGHNT and CDR2 as YENEEA. The CDR3 DNA is TGTGCCAGCAGAAGGGGACTAGCGGGTGATGGAGATACGCAGTATTTT. The encoded protein is CASRRGLAGDGDTQYF.

This clonotype was observed many times. The CDR3 DNA sequence: TGTGCCACCAGTGATTTGACAAGACAGGGCCACGAGCAGTACTTC. Translation: CATSDLTRQGHEQYF. This chain connects TRBV24-1 to TRBJ2-7, with TRBD1 matching over 7 bases. This CDR3 contains 15 residues. CDR1 is KGHDR and CDR2 is SFDVKD in the germline V gene. The V and J ends lost 0 bases and 5 bases, in that order; junction bases with no gene match: 6.

As to this clonotype: The junction does not match germline at one end; this may be a read error. The V call is TRBV12-3 or TRBV12-4, the J call TRBJ1-5; maybe TRBD1 (5 bases). The CDR3 contains 14 residues. CDR3 sequence (DNA): TGTGCCAGCAGTCGAGGGGTCAGCAATCAGTCCCAGCATTTT. It is translated as CASSRGVSNQSQHF.

Worth noting for this clonotype: The junction differs from germline at one of its ends, possibly a read error. This chain links TRBV5-5 with TRBJ2-3; 10 bases align to TRBD2. CDR1 SGHKS and CDR2 YYEKEE come from the germline V gene (reference sequence). The length of the CDR3 is 16 residues. The DNA of the CDR3 is TGTGCCATCAGCTCGGGACTAGCGCCTCACACAGATACGCAGTATTTT. Translating gives CAISSGLAPHTDTQYF.

This clonotype was detected once. A read error may account for a junction end that differs from germline. The V gene is TRBV4-2, the J gene TRBJ2-2; the D gene is possibly TRBD1 (5 bases). The CDR3 covers 15 residues. Per germline, CDR1 LGHNA and CDR2 YNFKEQ. DNA for the CDR3: TGTGCCAGTAGCCAAGATCAGGCAGGGCAAGGGGAGCTGTTTTTT. Protein: CASSQDQAGQGELFF.

The chain uses TRBV11-2 and TRBJ2-1; D is undetermined. V was trimmed by 5 bases and J by 10 bases, leaving 21 bases between them. The CDR3 covers 15 residues. Germline values: CDR1 SGHAT, CDR2 FQNNGV. The CDR3 DNA follows: TGTGCCAGCAGCCCCATCTGGGGAACCTACAGAGAGCAGTTCTTC. This codes for CASSPIWGTYREQFF.

Remarks on this clonotype: One end of the junction fails to match germline, which may point to a read error. The gene calls are TRBV29-1 and TRBJ2-2, with 8 bases fitting TRBD1. The CDR3 extends over 14 amino acids. In germline, CDR1 is SQVTM, CDR2 ANQGSEA. The CDR3 protein is CSVGTGPNTVELFF. The DNA of the CDR3 is TGCAGCGTTGGGACAGGGCCAAACACCGTGGAGTTGTTTTTT.

This clonotype showed up many times. The rearrangement links TRBV12-3 or TRBV12-4 to TRBJ2-7; a weak D match, TRBD2 (7 bases). The CDR3 is 13 residues long. The V gene lost 8 bases and the J gene lost 7 bases, with 18 bases spanning the gap. In nucleotides, the CDR3 is TGTGCCAGCCGCCTTGGGGGGGCGAGGGAGCAGTACTTC. This translates into CASRLGGAREQYF.

As concerns this clonotype: An end of the junction differs from the germline gene, which may be a read error. V usage is TRBV10-1 and J usage is TRBJ2-2, with TRBD1 matching over 10 bases. Germline V lookup: CDR1 WNHNN, CDR2 SYGVQD (reference sequence). This CDR3 has 15 amino acids. CDR3 DNA sequence: TGCGCCAGCAGTGGACAGGGGGCGAACACCGGGGAGCTGCTTTTT. Its translation is CASSGQGANTGELLF.

This clonotype has a count of ten or more. The chain has TRBV6-1 and TRBJ2-2; 8 positions agree with TRBD1. The junction had 8 bases not matched to a gene; V was cut back by 7 bases and J by 4 bases. Germline CDR1 reads MNHNS; CDR2 reads SASEGT. This CDR3 comprises 15 residues. CDR3 residues: CASTQDRVSTGELFF. In DNA, the CDR3 is TGTGCCAGCACCCAGGACAGGGTATCCACCGGGGAGCTGTTTTTT.

The rearrangement uses TRBV24-1 and TRBJ1-3, with 9 bases that match TRBD1. Germline-derived CDR1 and CDR2 are KGHDR and SFDVKD. There are 14 residues in the CDR3. The J segment lost 2 bases and the V segment lost 7 bases, leaving 2 bases of the junction unmatched. CDR3 protein: CATSTGGPGNTIYF. DNA of the CDR3: TGTGCCACCAGCACAGGGGGCCCTGGAAACACCATATATTTT.

This clonotype showed up many times. The CDR3 DNA follows: TGTGCCACCCTAGACCTTGCCGCAATGCACACCTTC. This codes for CATLDLAAMHTF. V and J are TRBV6-5 and TRBJ1-2; no clear D. This CDR3 has 12 amino acids. Germline CDR1 and CDR2: MNHEY and SVGAGI. V gave up 10 bases and J gave up 12 bases, with 21 bases separating them.

This clonotype was detected ten times or more. The chain uses TRBV4-1 and TRBJ1-2; D remains unclear. Germline-derived CDR1 and CDR2 are MGHRA and YSYEKL. The CDR3 runs 15 residues. The V and J ends lost 0 bases and 4 bases respectively, with 12 bases between them. CDR3 amino acids: CASSQDSGFTYGYTF. The CDR3 DNA is TGCGCCAGCAGCCAAGATAGTGGATTCACCTATGGCTACACCTTC.

The chain is built from TRBV11-2 and TRBJ1-6; unclear D gene. There are 14 residues in the CDR3. Looked up from germline, CDR1 is SGHAT and CDR2 is FQNNGV. V was shortened by 5 bases and J by 9 bases, with 14 bases between the two germline ends. CDR3 sequence (DNA): TGTGCCAGCAGCGGGCCGCCCAGTAGTTCACCCCTCCACTTT. Protein product: CASSGPPSSSPLHF.